This TCR beta chain appears in the sequencing data of a study of blood T cell repertoires in COVID-19. Sequencing was performed with immunoSEQ multiplex PCR; in TCRdb, only in-frame clones are kept and a portion is missing. In the table there are about 140,000 clones, roughly 84% of which are singletons. The CDR3 contains 14 residues. V shed 0 bases and J shed 0 bases, with 6 bases lying between them. Germline V lookup: CDR1 SGHRS, CDR2 YFSETQ. Recruitment covered under 25 US areas and drew participants whose ages spanned about 18 to 89 years. The sample taken for sequencing was PBMCs or T cells enriched from blood (not recorded which). The source of this sequence is a man between 65 and 85 years old who had been exposed to COVID-19. The chain carries TRBV5-1 and TRBJ2-5, with TRBD1 as a possible D gene (5 bases). The CDR3 coding sequence is TGCGCCAGCAGCTTGGCAGGGTACCAAGAGACCCAGTACTTC. It yields the protein CASSLAGYQETQYF.